This T cell receptor (beta chain) was identified in a study of STAT5B mutations in CD4+ large granular lymphocyte leukemia. Findings of the study overall: Compared with healthy controls (2/35), patient top clones favored TRBV06 (8/27). Main leukemic clonotypes were patient-specific, but 20% to 25% appeared at low frequency elsewhere.

A remark on this clone: What it recognizes is unknown.

The CDR3 runs 11 residues. V was trimmed by 2 bases and J by 9 bases, leaving 7 bases between them. The V gene's germline CDR1 is MNHEY and CDR2 SVGAGI. TCRdb's table, derived via immunoSEQ multiplex PCR, lists solely in-frame clones and lacks some. The sample carries about 28,000 clones, 70% to 75% recorded once. The source material was CD4+ T cells from blood buffy coats. The clonotype originates from a human donor in good health. The chain uses TRBV6-5 and TRBJ1-1; D is unresolved. Here the CDR3 reads CASSYNRQAFF. The CDR3 bases are TGTGCCAGCAGTTACAACAGACAAGCTTTCTTT.